These 23 T cell receptor beta chains were sequenced from one sample in a study of blood T cell repertoires in COVID-19. TCRdb's copy holds only in-frame clones and misses some; the assay was immunoSEQ multiplex PCR. The profile shows just over 250,000 clones, roughly 86% of them singletons. The sample was peripheral blood. The source is a woman in her forties or fifties with acute or convalescent COVID-19.

In its sample, this clone was seen a few times. Other DNA sequences in this sample translate to the same CDR3. V and J are TRBV3-1 (or the pseudogene TRBV3-2) and TRBJ2-7; D gene unclear. Looked up from germline, CDR1 is LGHDT and CDR2 is YNNKEL (reference sequence). This CDR3 comprises 12 residues. V shed 0 bases and J shed 2 bases, with 2 bases lying between them. This CDR3 reads CASSQDTYEQYF. CDR3 in DNA: TGTGCCAGCAGCCAAGATACCTACGAGCAGTACTTC.

The CDR3 nucleotides are TGTGCCAGCATCACTGCGGGGGCCGATGAGCAGTTCTTC. Translating it yields CASITAGADEQFF. The J gene is TRBJ2-1, the V gene TRBV2; TRBD2 is a possible D gene (7 bases). The CDR3 has 13 residues. Germline-derived CDR1 and CDR2 are SNHLY and FYNNEI. V lost 7 bases and J lost 8, with 15 bases in between.

This clone was found once. The rearrangement uses TRBV7-3 and TRBJ2-1; 12 bases map to TRBD2. The J segment lost 8 bases and the V segment lost 1 base, leaving 3 bases of the junction unmatched. The V gene's germline CDR1 is SGHTA and CDR2 FQGTGA. The CDR3 has 15 residues. The CDR3 region is CASSLRASGRDEQFF. The CDR3 region has the DNA TGTGCCAGCAGCTTAAGGGCTAGCGGGAGGGATGAGCAGTTCTTC.

The genes are TRBV6-5 and TRBJ1-2; 8 bases are a match to TRBD1. V shed 4 bases and J 7 bases; nucleotides not matched to a gene: 5. Germline V gene lookup returns CDR1 MNHEY and CDR2 SVGAGI. This CDR3 has 13 residues. CDR3 bases: TGTGCCAGCAGTTTAGACAGGGGTGTTGGCTACACCTTC. Its protein is CASSLDRGVGYTF.

The chain carries TRBV9 and TRBJ1-4; 10 bases map to TRBD1. Germline V gene lookup returns CDR1 SGDLS and CDR2 YYNGEE. With 0 bases clipped from V and 7 bases from J, the junction kept 6 bases outside the gene matches. This CDR3 comprises 16 residues. The CDR3 DNA follows: TGTGCCAGCAGCGTAGGGGGGACAGGGGAGCTTGAAAAACTGTTTTTT. It encodes CASSVGGTGELEKLFF. Filled out from reference TRBV9 and TRBJ1-4, the complete variable domain reads DSGVTQTPKHLITATGQRVTLRCSPRSGDLSVYWYQQSLDQGLQFLIQYYNGEERAKGNILERFSAQQFPDLHSELNLSSLELGDSALYFCASSVGGTGELEKLFFGSGTQLSVL.

The chain has TRBV28 and TRBJ1-1; 10 positions agree with TRBD1. The CDR3 loop spans 18 amino acids. CDR1 and CDR2 from the germline V gene are MDHEN and SYDVKM. V shed 8 bases, J shed 1 base, and the junction held 16 bases outside the gene matches. CDR3 residues: CASRQGADVDGRNTEAFF. The CDR3 nucleotides are TGTGCCAGCCGACAGGGGGCGGACGTAGACGGGCGGAACACTGAAGCTTTCTTT.

CDR3 sequence (DNA): TGTGCCAGCAGCCCCTACCGACAGGGGCAGATAGTAAAACTGTTTTTT. This codes for CASSPYRQGQIVKLFF. The chain employs TRBV3-1 (or the pseudogene TRBV3-2) and TRBJ1-4, with 8 bases that match TRBD1. CDR1 and CDR2 (germline): LGHDT, YNNKEL (reference sequence). Losses at the gene ends were 4 bases for V and 10 bases for J; bases not matched to a gene: 14. This CDR3 region has 16 residues.

In its sample, this clone was seen once. The chain recombines TRBV5-1 with TRBJ1-2; tentatively, D is TRBD1 (5 bases). Trimming shortened V by 5 bases and J by 6 bases, and 26 bases separated the two germline ends. CDR3 length: 17 amino acids. Germline V gene sequence: CDR1 SGHRS, CDR2 YFSETQ. The CDR3 DNA is TGCGCCAGCAGAAAATTCCAGGGTTCTCATGAAACCGATGGCTACACCTTC. This encodes CASRKFQGSHETDGYTF.

This clone was detected a few times. V usage is TRBV6-5 and J usage is TRBJ1-2; TRBD1 matches at 8 bases. Germline V lookup: CDR1 MNHEY, CDR2 SVGAGI. Losses at the gene ends were 4 bases for V and 6 bases for J; bases not matched to a gene: 13. The CDR3 runs to 16 residues. The CDR3 sequence: CASSSGGAEDFDGYTF. In DNA, the CDR3 is TGTGCCAGCAGTTCAGGGGGCGCCGAAGACTTCGATGGCTACACCTTC.

J is TRBJ2-1 and V is TRBV5-4, with 10 bases lining up with TRBD1. CDR1 is SGHNT and CDR2 is YYREEE in the germline V gene (reference sequence). CDR3 length: 15 amino acids. Trimming removed 10 bases from V and 8 bases from J; junction bases left unmatched: 15. CDR3 in amino acids: CALSRGTGDWDEQFF. The CDR3 DNA sequence: TGTGCCCTAAGTAGAGGGACAGGGGACTGGGATGAGCAGTTCTTC. The variable domain in full, completed from reference TRBV5-4 and TRBJ2-1, reads ETGVTQSPTHLIKTRGQQVTLRCSSQSGHNTVSWYQQALGQGPQFIFQYYREEENGRGNFPPRFSGLQFPNYSSELNVNALELDDSALYLCALSRGTGDWDEQFFGPGTRLTVL.

Concerning this clone: Other DNA sequences in this specimen translate into the identical CDR3. The chain employs TRBV5-1 and TRBJ2-7; D may be TRBD1 (5 bases). The CDR3 is made up of 13 amino acids. Germline CDR1 reads SGHRS; CDR2 reads YFSETQ. V lost 2 bases to trimming and J lost 0 bases, with 6 bases between them. In nucleotides, the CDR3 is TGCGCCAGCAGCTTCGACAGCTCCTACGAGCAGTACTTC. The encoded protein is CASSFDSSYEQYF. The full variable domain, in which reference TRBV5-1 and TRBJ2-7 provide the parts outside the CDR3, is KAGVTQTPRYLIKTRGQQVTLSCSPISGHRSVSWYQQTPGQGLQFLFEYFSETQRNKGNFPGRFSGRQFSNSRSEMNVSTLELGDSALYLCASSFDSSYEQYFGPGTRLTVT.

This chain connects TRBV11-3 to TRBJ2-7, with TRBD1 identical over 9 bases. The CDR3 is 14 residues long. CDR1 and CDR2 from the germline V gene are SGHNT and YENEEA. V was clipped by 5 bases and J by 4 bases; unmatched bases: 6. The CDR3 sequence is CASSPRDREYEQYF. CDR3 bases: TGTGCCAGCAGCCCCCGGGACAGGGAGTACGAGCAGTACTTC.

The CDR3 DNA follows: TGTGCCAGCAGCGGGAGGCCGGATTACAATGAGCAGTTCTTC. Amino acid sequence: CASSGRPDYNEQFF. This chain connects TRBV9 to TRBJ2-1, with D perhaps matching TRBD2 (5 bases). The germline V gene has CDR1 SGDLS and CDR2 YYNGEE. This CDR3 region has 14 residues. Trimming cost V 3 bases and J 4 bases, with 11 bases left between them.

The V call is TRBV18, the J call TRBJ1-2; D unresolved. The germline CDR1 and CDR2 sequences are KGHSH and LQKENI. Trimming removed 2 bases from V and 4 bases from J, with 11 bases in between. This CDR3 has 14 amino acids. Here the CDR3 DNA reads TGTGCCAGCTCACCAGAGGTAAAGTTCTATGGCTACACCTTC. This translates into CASSPEVKFYGYTF. Using reference TRBV18 and TRBJ1-2 for the parts outside the CDR3, the full variable domain is NAGVMQNPRHLVRRRGQEARLRCSPMKGHSHVYWYRQLPEEGLKFMVYLQKENIIDESGMPKERFSAEFPKEGPSILRIQQVVRGDSAAYFCASSPEVKFYGYTFGSGTRLTVV.

The rearrangement joins TRBV29-1 to TRBJ1-3, with 7 bases fitting TRBD1. The V and J ends lost 6 bases and 4 bases, in that order; junction bases with no gene match: 3. This CDR3 has 12 amino acids. Germline V CDR1 and CDR2: SQVTM, ANQGSEA. The CDR3 reads CSVAGQGNTIYF. The CDR3, as DNA: TGCAGCGTCGCGGGACAGGGAAACACCATATATTTT.

The CDR3 coding sequence is TGTGCCAGCAGCCTCGGATTTTCAGCGTCAGAGACCCAGTACTTC. Its translation: CASSLGFSASETQYF. The J gene is TRBJ2-5, the V gene TRBV28; no reliable D call. CDR3 length: 15 residues. V lost 6 bases and J 4 bases, leaving 18 bases between the germline ends. CDR1 is MDHEN, CDR2 SYDVKM, per germline.

CDR3 DNA: TGCGCCAGCAGCCACCAAGGGGGATTCGGGGCTTTCTTT. Translated, it gives CASSHQGGFGAFF. This chain connects TRBV4-1 to TRBJ1-1, with D possibly TRBD1 on 6 matching bases. CDR1 MGHRA and CDR2 YSYEKL come from the germline V gene. The V end lost 3 bases, the J end lost 11 bases, and 16 bases lay between the germline ends. The CDR3 totals 13 residues.

The chain carries TRBV19 and TRBJ1-1; 7 bases line up with TRBD1. Trimming at V came to 6 bases and at J to 1 base, leaving 14 bases not matched to a gene. The germline V gene encodes CDR1 LNHDA and CDR2 SQIVND (reference sequence). The CDR3 extends over 17 amino acids. For the CDR3, the DNA is TGTGCCAGTAGCCCCTCCGGGACAGACCCCAAGAACACTGAAGCTTTCTTT. As protein: CASSPSGTDPKNTEAFF.

The chain recombines TRBV28 with TRBJ1-2; D perhaps matches TRBD1 (5 bases). V dropped 3 bases and J dropped 8 bases, with 22 bases sitting between them. Germline V gives CDR1 MDHEN, CDR2 SYDVKM. The CDR3 runs to 16 residues. CDR3 sequence reads: CASSFPAGKEIDGYTF. Written as DNA, the CDR3 is TGTGCCAGCAGTTTTCCCGCAGGGAAAGAGATAGACGGCTACACCTTC.

V and J are TRBV3-1 (or the pseudogene TRBV3-2) and TRBJ2-7, with D possibly being TRBD2 (6 bases). CDR3 length equals 15 residues. Germline V gene sequence: CDR1 LGHDT, CDR2 YNNKEL (reference sequence). V was pared by 0 bases and J by 6 bases, with 15 bases between. In DNA form, the CDR3 reads TGTGCCAGCAGCCAAGATTGGGACTTGGGGGGCGAGCAGTACTTC. Its translation is CASSQDWDLGGEQYF.

The chain uses TRBV28 and TRBJ1-2; a weak D match, TRBD1 (6 bases). V was trimmed by 7 bases and J by 2 bases, leaving 11 bases between them. CDR3 size: 13 residues. CDR1 is MDHEN, CDR2 SYDVKM, per germline. The CDR3, as DNA: TGTGCCAGCACCATAGACAGGAACTATGGCTACACCTTC. Translating it yields CASTIDRNYGYTF.

The chain is built from TRBV2 and TRBJ2-1; TRBD2 aligns across 8 bases. The germline V gene has CDR1 SNHLY and CDR2 FYNNEI. This CDR3 is 15 amino acids long. Trimming at V came to 3 bases and at J to 4 bases, leaving 5 bases not matched to a gene. For the CDR3, the DNA is TGTGCCAGCAGTGAGCGGGAGGACGCTTACAATGAGCAGTTCTTC. It codes for CASSEREDAYNEQFF.

The V and J genes are TRBV29-1 and TRBJ2-1; TRBD2 is a possible D gene (6 bases). The CDR3 runs 13 residues. The V and J ends lost 7 bases and 2 bases respectively, with 12 bases between them. Germline loops: CDR1 SQVTM, CDR2 ANQGSEA. CDR3 residues: CSDRESTYNEQFF. The CDR3 DNA follows: TGCAGCGATCGGGAGAGCACCTACAATGAGCAGTTCTTC.